Below are 30 T cell receptor beta chains sequenced from a single sample in a study of regulatory dendritic cells for organ transplantation. Generated by immunoSEQ multiplex PCR, the TCRdb table keeps only in-frame clones and is missing some. The data hold approximately 19,000 clones, with about 70% observed a single time. The sequencing sample was made of memory CD4+ T cells from blood. Subset described: CD45RO+ memory T cells. The source of these receptors is a human donor in good health.

The rearrangement links TRBV2 to TRBJ2-6, with 7 positions matching TRBD1. The V segment lost 5 bases and the J segment 4 bases; nucleotides outside the gene matches: 5. Germline lookup yields CDR1 SNHLY and CDR2 FYNNEI. This CDR3 has 15 residues. In DNA, the CDR3 is TGTGCCAGCAGTTTTCAGGGGGACGGGGCCAACGTCCTGACTTTC. Its translation is CASSFQGDGANVLTF.

This clone was recorded a few times. The gene calls are TRBV2 and TRBJ1-3; no definite D call. This CDR3 region has 17 residues. With 2 bases removed from V and 0 bases from J, the gap between germline ends came to 14 bases. Germline-derived CDR1 and CDR2 are SNHLY and FYNNEI. The CDR3 nucleotides read TGTGCCAGCAGTGAATTTGTCAGGTCAAACTCTGGAAACACCATATATTTT. Protein sequence: CASSEFVRSNSGNTIYF.

V gene TRBV5-1 combines with J gene TRBJ1-1; D uncertain. This CDR3 has 16 amino acids. With 1 base removed from V and 1 base from J, the gap between germline ends came to 14 bases. Per the germline V gene, CDR1 is SGHRS and CDR2 is YFSETQ. CDR3 in DNA: TGCGCCAGCAGCTTGATGGTGGCGGCTACGAACACTGAAGCTTTCTTT. Protein product: CASSLMVAATNTEAFF.

This chain links TRBV9 with TRBJ2-3; 7 positions agree with TRBD2. CDR3 length equals 14 residues. Germline-derived CDR1 and CDR2 are SGDLS and YYNGEE. V shed 4 bases, J shed 4 bases, and the junction held 6 bases outside the gene matches. CDR3 bases: TGTGCCAGCAGCCCCGGGGGGTGGTCAGATACGCAGTATTTT. This translates into CASSPGGWSDTQYF.

The chain employs TRBV9 and TRBJ1-2; D is uncertain. Trimming took 0 bases from V and 6 from J, leaving 15 bases between them. Germline CDR1 is SGDLS and CDR2 is YYNGEE. CDR3 length: 15 amino acids. The CDR3 DNA follows: TGTGCCAGCAGCGTAGTGTCCGGGAACGATCATGGCTACACCTTC. It encodes CASSVVSGNDHGYTF.

The count of this clone is one. The V gene is TRBV7-9, the J gene TRBJ1-6; D unclear. This CDR3 comprises 16 residues. Deletions cut 5 bases from V and 0 bases from J, with 11 bases between. In germline, CDR1 is SEHNR, CDR2 FQNEAQ (reference sequence). The CDR3 DNA is TGTGCCAGCAGCCGTGCGGGGAGCTCCTATAATTCACCCCTCCACTTT. Its protein is CASSRAGSSYNSPLHF.

This chain links TRBV5-1 with TRBJ2-3; 11 bases agree with TRBD2. The CDR3 consists of 16 residues. V shed 3 bases and J 2 bases; nucleotides not matched to a gene: 5. CDR1 and CDR2 from the germline V gene are SGHRS and YFSETQ. As DNA, the CDR3 is TGCGCCAGCAGCTCGGTACTAGCGGGGGACACAGATACGCAGTATTTT. Its protein product is CASSSVLAGDTDTQYF.

This clone was seen only once. The chain employs TRBV5-5 and TRBJ1-6; a weak D match, TRBD1 (6 bases). Looked up from germline, CDR1 is SGHKS and CDR2 is YYEKEE (reference sequence). The CDR3 has 17 residues. Trimming stripped 0 bases from V and 10 bases from J, with 20 bases between. The chain's CDR3 is CASSLGQAQFSGSPLHF. As DNA, the CDR3 is TGTGCCAGCAGCTTGGGACAGGCCCAATTTTCGGGGTCACCCCTCCACTTT.

The count of this clone is one. At one end the junction does not follow the germline gene, possibly because of a read error. This chain joins TRBV5-8 and TRBJ2-5; 9 nucleotides align to TRBD1. Per germline, CDR1 SGHTS and CDR2 YDEGEE. The CDR3 runs 15 residues. This chain's CDR3 is CASSLDRGGRETQYF. Here the CDR3 DNA reads TGTGCCAGCAGTTTGGACAGGGGTGGTCGGGAGACCCAGTACTTC.

This clone was seen just once. The V and J genes are TRBV7-9 and TRBJ2-2; D possibly corresponds to TRBD1 (5 bases). CDR3 length: 12 residues. Germline V gives CDR1 SEHNR, CDR2 FQNEAQ (reference sequence). Deletions cut 5 bases from V and 7 bases from J, with 8 bases between. Here the CDR3 DNA reads TGTGCCAGCAGCAGGGGTCTCGGGGAGCTGTTTTTT. This encodes CASSRGLGELFF.

The chain has TRBV19 and TRBJ2-7, with unresolved D. CDR1 is LNHDA, CDR2 SQIVND, per germline (reference sequence). This CDR3 comprises 13 residues. V gave up 3 bases and J gave up 4 bases, with 10 bases separating them. The CDR3 is CASSIGEGYEQYF. The DNA for the CDR3 is TGTGCCAGTAGTATTGGAGAAGGTTACGAGCAGTACTTC.

The chain carries TRBV7-3 and TRBJ1-1, with D uncertain. Between the trimmed V and J ends, which lost 5 bases and 1 base, there was a span of 8 bases. Germline V CDR1 and CDR2: SGHTA, FQGTGA. This CDR3 has 13 residues. The CDR3 sequence is CASSPQKNTEAFF. The CDR3 nucleotides are TGTGCCAGCAGCCCTCAGAAGAACACTGAAGCTTTCTTT.

The chain recombines TRBV6-5 with TRBJ2-7; D is undetermined. This CDR3 has 14 residues. V lost 6 bases and J 5 bases, leaving 17 bases between the germline ends. Germline assignment: CDR1 MNHEY and CDR2 SVGAGI. The CDR3 DNA follows: TGTGCCAGCAGCCCCACCCGTAGCCGGGACGAGCAGTACTTC. Residues: CASSPTRSRDEQYF.

The J gene is TRBJ1-1, the V gene TRBV7-8, with 10 positions matching TRBD1. V gave up 9 bases and J gave up 8 bases; unmatched junction bases: 12. The CDR3 loop spans 14 amino acids. CDR1 and CDR2 (germline): SGHVS, FQNEAQ. This CDR3 is CASSRGQGVGEAFF. The CDR3, as DNA: TGTGCCAGTTCCCGAGGACAGGGGGTCGGGGAAGCTTTCTTT. The full variable domain, in which reference TRBV7-8 and TRBJ1-1 provide the parts outside the CDR3, is GAGVSQSPRYKVAKRGQDVALRCDPISGHVSLFWYQQALGQGPEFLTYFQNEAQLDKSGLPSDRFFAERPEGSVSTLKIQRTQQEDSAVYLCASSRGQGVGEAFFGQGTRLTVV.

The chain recombines TRBV5-1 with TRBJ1-2; tentative D call: TRBD1 (5 bases). In germline, CDR1 is SGHRS, CDR2 YFSETQ. Trimming removed 4 bases from V and 6 bases from J, with 22 bases in between. This CDR3 comprises 16 residues. In DNA form, the CDR3 reads TGCGCCAGCAGCCCACAACAACTGGGGGGGACCCATGGCTACACCTTC. Translation: CASSPQQLGGTHGYTF.

The gene calls are TRBV10-3 and TRBJ1-2; 7 bases are shared with TRBD1. The CDR3 sequence is 15 residues long. The germline V gene has CDR1 ENHRY and CDR2 SYGVKD. Trimming cost V 6 bases and J 4 bases; bases outside gene matches: 11. This CDR3 is CAISGPGGRGYGYTF. CDR3 nucleotides: TGTGCCATCAGCGGCCCAGGGGGGCGCGGCTATGGCTACACCTTC.

V usage is TRBV10-2 and J usage is TRBJ2-3, with TRBD2 identical over 13 bases. CDR1 is WSHSY and CDR2 is SAAADI in the germline V gene. The CDR3 is made up of 16 amino acids. The V gene end was trimmed by 6 bases and the J gene end by 6 bases; junction bases not matched to a gene: 9. In DNA, the CDR3 is TGCGCCAGCAGCGCCCGGACTAGCGGGGGCCGGGATACGCAGTATTTT. Translated, it gives CASSARTSGGRDTQYF.

The V and J genes are TRBV5-6 and TRBJ1-6, with D perhaps matching TRBD1 (6 bases). The CDR3 totals 14 residues. Between the trimmed V and J ends, which lost 5 bases and 8 bases, there was a span of 14 bases. Looked up from germline, CDR1 is SGHDT and CDR2 is YYEEEE. The CDR3 protein is CASRRQGIDSPLHF. The DNA of the CDR3 is TGTGCCAGCAGGCGGCAGGGGATCGATTCACCCCTCCACTTT.

The J gene is TRBJ1-5, the V gene TRBV23-1; no firm D call. TRBV23-1 is designated an ORF whose function remains uncertain. This CDR3 has 16 amino acids. With 4 bases removed from V and 9 bases from J, the gap between germline ends came to 22 bases. The CDR3 reads CASSPISTGLGRPQHF. CDR3 DNA sequence: TGCGCCAGCAGTCCCATCTCGACCGGGTTAGGTAGGCCCCAGCATTTT.

This rearrangement joins TRBV10-3 to TRBJ1-4, with D maybe TRBD1 (6 bases). The CDR3 length is 15 residues. CDR1 is ENHRY, CDR2 SYGVKD, per germline. The V end lost 6 bases, the J end lost 2 bases, and 13 bases lay between the germline ends. In DNA, the CDR3 is TGTGCCATCAGCGCCCAGGGGATCACTAATGAAAAACTGTTTTTT. Translation gives CAISAQGITNEKLFF.

In DNA, the CDR3 is TGTGCCAGCAGCTCGAACCCCCTAGCGGGGGAGCCCTCCTACGAGCAGTACTTC. It encodes CASSSNPLAGEPSYEQYF. The chain combines TRBV7-3 with TRBJ2-5; 10 bases agree with TRBD2. The tail of the sequence fits TRBJ2-7 better, so the J call may be wrong. Germline loops: CDR1 SGHTA, CDR2 FQGTGA. The CDR3 is 18 residues long.

This clone was observed a single time. This chain joins TRBV5-4 and TRBJ1-2; TRBD1 matches at 10 bases. The CDR3 runs to 13 residues. The trim removed 4 bases at V and 8 bases at J, leaving 5 bases unmatched. CDR1 and CDR2 (germline): SGHNT, YYREEE (reference sequence). CDR3 DNA sequence: TGTGCCAGCAGCCGACAGGGGGCGTTCGGCTACACCTTC. Its translation is CASSRQGAFGYTF.

This clone appeared once. V gene TRBV6-6 combines with J gene TRBJ2-3, with 8 bases that match TRBD1. Germline V CDR1 and CDR2: MNHNY, SVGAGI (reference sequence). The CDR3 has 13 amino acids. V was pared by 4 bases and J by 5 bases, with 2 bases of the junction left unmatched. The CDR3, as DNA: TGTGCCAGCAGTTCCACAGGGGGAGATACGCAGTATTTT. It is translated as CASSSTGGDTQYF.

The chain combines TRBV19 with TRBJ2-2; 12 bases match TRBD2. CDR3 length equals 17 residues. V was clipped by 5 bases and J by 4 bases; unmatched bases: 8. The V gene's germline CDR1 is LNHDA and CDR2 SQIVND (reference sequence). DNA of the CDR3: TGTGCCAGTAGTCCCCTAGCGGGGGGGCCCGGCACCGGGGAGCTGTTTTTT. Residues: CASSPLAGGPGTGELFF.

This clone was recorded only once. The V gene is TRBV19, the J gene TRBJ1-2; tentatively, D is TRBD1 (6 bases). Germline CDR1 reads LNHDA; CDR2 reads SQIVND (reference sequence). Trimming pared 7 bases from V and 4 bases from J, leaving 19 bases between. This CDR3 spans 15 amino acids. The CDR3 coding sequence is TGTGCCAGTACCCACGGGGGGGCCGGGTTCTATGGCTACACCTTC. Translating gives CASTHGGAGFYGYTF.

This clone was found a few times. The chain combines TRBV23-1 with TRBJ1-5; a possible D gene is TRBD1 (6 bases). TRBV23-1 belongs to the ORF category, with a function that is uncertain. The ends were cut back, 5 bases at V and 3 bases at J, with 14 bases in the middle. The CDR3 contains 15 residues. CDR3 sequence (DNA): TGCGCCAGCAGTACAACCCGGACAGTCAATCAGCCCCAGCATTTT. Its translation: CASSTTRTVNQPQHF.

The rearrangement links TRBV11-2 to TRBJ1-2; D gene ambiguous. The CDR3 consists of 15 residues. Per the germline V gene, CDR1 is SGHAT and CDR2 is FQNNGV. Trimming took off 6 bases at V and 2 bases at J, with 16 bases between the two ends. The CDR3 bases are TGTGCCAGCAGTCCTCAGTACGGGGAAAACTATGGCTACACCTTC. This codes for CASSPQYGENYGYTF.

The rearrangement joins TRBV9 to TRBJ2-4, with 14 bases identical to TRBD2. V shed 4 bases and J 6 bases; nucleotides not matched to a gene: 3. The CDR3 length is 15 residues. Germline lookup yields CDR1 SGDLS and CDR2 YYNGEE. CDR3 sequence: CASSLGLAGGNIQYF. In DNA form, the CDR3 reads TGTGCCAGCAGCCTCGGACTAGCGGGGGGAAACATTCAGTACTTC.

This clone is medium-sized in the sample. The V and J genes are TRBV5-1 and TRBJ2-7, with 9 positions matching TRBD2. The V segment lost 4 bases and the J segment 2 bases; nucleotides outside the gene matches: 7. This CDR3 is built from 15 residues. Germline lookup yields CDR1 SGHRS and CDR2 YFSETQ. The CDR3 bases are TGCGCCAGCAGCCCGGGCGCGGGGGGGCCCTACGAGCAGTACTTC. Translation: CASSPGAGGPYEQYF.

The DNA of the CDR3 is TGTGCCAGCAGTGGGCGACAGGGGGCGGACTATGGCTACACCTTC. Translation: CASSGRQGADYGYTF. V and J are TRBV6-6 and TRBJ1-2, with 10 bases fitting TRBD1. CDR3 size: 15 residues. Trimming removed 5 bases from V and 3 bases from J; junction bases left unmatched: 6. Germline V gene data show CDR1 as MNHNY and CDR2 as SVGAGI (reference sequence).